A single sample is the source of the 21 T cell receptor beta chains below, sequenced in a study of somatic mutations in cytotoxic T cells in rheumatoid arthritis. Assay used: immunoSEQ multiplex PCR; TCRdb lists only in-frame clones, some missing. This sample carries roughly 35,000 clones, 70% to 85% of them seen once, and the ten largest clones take about 3.2%. Sequencing was done on a sample of CD8+ T cells sorted from blood. Every receptor here comes from a man aged 40-49 years in good health.

The rearrangement uses TRBV7-8 and TRBJ2-3; D is undetermined. Germline V gene lookup returns CDR1 SGHVS and CDR2 FQNEAQ. The CDR3 totals 13 residues. Trimming removed 1 base from V and 2 bases from J, with 4 bases in between. The CDR3: CASSLDITDTQYF. The CDR3 nucleotides read TGTGCCAGCAGCTTAGACATCACAGATACGCAGTATTTT.

Only one count was recorded for this clone. The J gene is TRBJ2-1, the V gene TRBV6-6; the match to TRBD2 covers 8 bases. Germline V gene lookup returns CDR1 MNHNY and CDR2 SVGAGI (reference sequence). J gave up 8 bases and V 3 bases, and 12 bases lay outside the gene matches. The CDR3 has 16 amino acids. The CDR3 protein is CASSYILPGGLDEQFF. The CDR3 coding sequence is TGTGCCAGCAGTTATATCTTACCGGGAGGGCTGGATGAGCAGTTCTTC.

The CDR3 spells CASSGRLAGSYEQYF. CDR3 DNA sequence: TGCGCCAGCAGCGGTCGACTAGCGGGATCCTACGAGCAGTACTTC. The J gene is TRBJ2-7, the V gene TRBV4-1, with 11 bases aligning to TRBD2. Germline trimming cut 5 bases from V and 1 base from J; bases unmatched to any gene: 4. CDR1 and CDR2 from the germline V gene are MGHRA and YSYEKL. CDR3 length: 15 residues.

The J gene is TRBJ1-2, the V gene TRBV27; no clear D. V shed 6 bases and J shed 1 base, with 15 bases lying between them. Germline values: CDR1 MNHEY, CDR2 SMNVEV (reference sequence). The CDR3 totals 15 residues. The CDR3 DNA follows: TGTGCCAGCAGCCTAAAAGGGTACAGTAACTATGGCTACACCTTC. This sequence encodes CASSLKGYSNYGYTF.

The chain recombines TRBV28 with TRBJ1-1, with D hard to call. The V gene's germline CDR1 is MDHEN and CDR2 SYDVKM. The CDR3 consists of 10 residues. The ends were cut back, 5 bases at V and 11 bases at J, with 9 bases in the middle. The CDR3 region is CASSTRWAFF. In DNA, the CDR3 is TGTGCCAGCAGTACCAGGTGGGCTTTCTTT.

This clone was recorded only once. This rearrangement joins TRBV28 to TRBJ1-5; D is uncertain. CDR1 and CDR2 (germline): MDHEN, SYDVKM. V was clipped by 8 bases and J by 7 bases, with 18 bases between them. This CDR3 is 14 amino acids long. The CDR3 loop is CASRDLRVGQPQHF. The CDR3 DNA reads TGTGCCAGCCGCGACTTGAGGGTGGGACAGCCCCAGCATTTT.

The sample holds one count of this clone. The chain uses TRBV5-1 and TRBJ2-2, with 8 bases lining up with TRBD1. The CDR3 length is 13 residues. Germline-derived CDR1 and CDR2 are SGHRS and YFSETQ. The trim removed 6 bases at V and 6 bases at J, leaving 4 bases unmatched. DNA of the CDR3: TGCGCCAGCACGGACAGGGCTTCCGGGGAGCTGTTTTTT. Translating it yields CASTDRASGELFF.

The rearrangement joins TRBV7-9 to TRBJ2-2; no definite D call. CDR1 is SEHNR and CDR2 is FQNEAQ in the germline V gene (reference sequence). CDR3 length: 13 amino acids. Trimming pared 6 bases from V and 4 bases from J, leaving 9 bases between. The CDR3 region has the DNA TGTGCCAGCAGAACTACCACCACCGGGGAGCTGTTTTTT. Amino acids: CASRTTTTGELFF.

The chain uses TRBV7-8 and TRBJ1-2; D is ambiguous. The V gene lost 5 bases and the J gene lost 6 bases, with 16 bases spanning the gap. Germline V lookup: CDR1 SGHVS, CDR2 FQNEAQ. There are 14 residues in the CDR3. DNA of the CDR3: TGTGCCAGCAGCGGCCGGATGAGGGAGGATGGCTACACCTTC. Its protein product is CASSGRMREDGYTF.

The V call is TRBV5-1, the J call TRBJ2-3; TRBD2 agrees at 9 bases. The CDR3 is 16 amino acids. Germline V CDR1 and CDR2: SGHRS, YFSETQ. V lost 5 bases to trimming and J lost 2 bases; unmatched junction nucleotides: 9. The CDR3 nucleotides are TGCGCCAGCAGTGAAGCGGTAGCGGGAGTCACAGATACGCAGTATTTT. Protein: CASSEAVAGVTDTQYF.

This clone was picked up a small number of times. This rearrangement joins TRBV6-1 to TRBJ1-1; D remains ambiguous. Trimming took 3 bases from V and 1 from J, leaving 6 bases between them. The CDR3 is 13 amino acids. Germline values: CDR1 MNHNS, CDR2 SASEGT. Here the CDR3 reads CASSDEENTEAFF. As DNA, the CDR3 is TGTGCCAGCAGTGACGAAGAGAACACTGAAGCTTTCTTT.

CDR3 DNA sequence: TGTGCCAGTAGTATTGAAGGGACTAATGAAAAACTGTTTTTT. Encoded protein: CASSIEGTNEKLFF. V and J are TRBV19 and TRBJ1-4; D is unclear. This CDR3 contains 14 residues. Trimming took 3 bases from V and 2 from J, leaving 7 bases between them. CDR1 LNHDA and CDR2 SQIVND come from the germline V gene (reference sequence).

This chain connects TRBV2 to TRBJ2-7; TRBD1 matches 11 bases. The germline V gene has CDR1 SNHLY and CDR2 FYNNEI. The CDR3 extends over 14 amino acids. Germline trimming cut 9 bases from V and 2 bases from J; bases unmatched to any gene: 6. The CDR3 sequence: CASKGQGDPYEQYF. In DNA, the CDR3 is TGTGCCAGTAAGGGACAGGGGGATCCCTACGAGCAGTACTTC.

This clone has a single count. V is TRBV30 and J is TRBJ2-4; the D gene is possibly TRBD1 (6 bases). With 7 bases removed from V and 7 bases from J, the gap between germline ends came to 17 bases. Germline V lookup: CDR1 GTSNPN, CDR2 SVGIG (reference sequence). The CDR3 is 13 amino acids. DNA for the CDR3: TGTGCCTCCAAGGGGGTGGTTACTAACATTCAGTACTTC. It yields the protein CASKGVVTNIQYF.

The J gene is TRBJ1-1, the V gene TRBV6-5; TRBD1 might be the D (5 bases). Trimming removed 10 bases from V and 1 base from J, with 7 bases in between. Germline V gene sequence: CDR1 MNHEY, CDR2 SVGAGI. This CDR3 has 11 amino acids. The CDR3 coding sequence is TGTGCCACAAGGGGGAACACTGAAGCTTTCTTT. This codes for CATRGNTEAFF.

The gene calls are TRBV5-1 and TRBJ2-1; D gene ambiguous. CDR3 size: 12 residues. The V end was cut by 2 bases, the J end by 8 bases, with 8 bases between. The germline V gene has CDR1 SGHRS and CDR2 YFSETQ. This CDR3 reads CASSFVYDEQFF. For the CDR3, the DNA is TGCGCCAGCAGCTTTGTTTACGATGAGCAGTTCTTC.

The genes are TRBV4-1 and TRBJ2-5; possible D gene TRBD1, 6 bases. The end of the DNA fits TRBJ2-7 better, so the J call may be wrong. Germline V gene data show CDR1 as MGHRA and CDR2 as YSYEKL. The CDR3 totals 13 residues. The DNA of the CDR3 is TGCGCCAGCAGCCAAGGGGGGCGCGACGAGCAGTACTTC. Amino acids: CASSQGGRDEQYF.

The chain is built from TRBV10-3 and TRBJ2-7, with D possibly being TRBD2 (5 bases). The germline CDR1 and CDR2 sequences are ENHRY and SYGVKD. V was shortened by 6 bases and J by 0 bases, with 6 bases between the two germline ends. This CDR3 comprises 12 residues. CDR3 bases: TGTGCCATCAGCGGGATCTCCTACGAGCAGTACTTC. Encoded protein: CAISGISYEQYF.

This sequence joins TRBV14 and TRBJ2-1; 7 bases are a match to TRBD1. Germline V lookup: CDR1 SGHDN, CDR2 FVKESK. The CDR3 runs 15 residues. J was trimmed by 2 bases and V by 1 base; bases with no gene match: 2. The DNA for the CDR3 is TGTGCCAGCAGCCAAGTCGGACAGGCCTACAATGAGCAGTTCTTC. Translation gives CASSQVGQAYNEQFF. The variable domain in full, with the rest retrieved from reference TRBV14 and TRBJ2-1, is EAGVTQFPSHSVIEKGQTVTLRCDPISGHDNLYWYRRVMGKEIKFLLHFVKESKQDESGMPNNRFLAERTGGTYSTLKVQPAELEDSGVYFCASSQVGQAYNEQFFGPGTRLTVL.

This clone was counted between two and nine times. The chain recombines TRBV7-9 with TRBJ2-7; 7 nucleotides match TRBD2. Germline CDR1 is SEHNR and CDR2 is FQNEAQ (reference sequence). CDR3 length: 13 amino acids. V was pared by 3 bases and J by 3 bases, with 2 bases of the junction left unmatched. The CDR3 DNA sequence: TGTGCCAGCAGCTTGCCTAGCGGCTACGAGCAGTACTTC. Its protein product is CASSLPSGYEQYF.

The V and J genes are TRBV19 and TRBJ2-5; 8 bases are shared with TRBD2. CDR1 and CDR2 from the germline V gene are LNHDA and SQIVND (reference sequence). J lost 3 bases, V lost 4 bases, and 10 bases had no gene match. CDR3 length: 16 amino acids. The CDR3 here is CASSNSGLEAEETQYF. The CDR3 region has the DNA TGTGCCAGTAGTAACTCGGGACTAGAGGCTGAAGAGACCCAGTACTTC.